Listed below are T cell receptor beta chains from one sample, sequenced in a study of blood T cell repertoires in COVID-19. This table comes from immunoSEQ multiplex PCR, and its TCRdb copy is limited to in-frame clones, with some not included. The repertoire includes around 100,000 clones, approximately 84% of them detected once, and approximately 22% sits in the top ten. The sample consisted of peripheral blood. The origin of the receptors is a human donor in a cohort sampled during active COVID-19. Both conserved end residues are part of each CDR3. D genes are given only for firm matches. Not every row has a clone size; where given, it reads once, few, many or a size class.

CDR3 protein: CASSGQRMRGEQYF
CDR3 DNA: TGTGCCAGCAGCGGGCAGCGGATGCGGGGCGAGCAGTACTTC
J gene: TRBJ2-7
D gene: -
clone size: -
V gene: TRBV9

CDR3 protein: CASSSPRSSYEQYF
CDR3 DNA: TGTGCCAGCAGTTCCCCTAGGAGCTCCTACGAGCAGTACTTC
J gene: TRBJ2-7
D gene: -
clone size: -
V gene: TRBV6-5

CDR3 protein: CASLPDTETYGYTF
CDR3 DNA: TGTGCCAGCTTACCAGACACAGAAACCTATGGCTACACCTTC
J gene: TRBJ1-2
D gene: -
clone size: -
V gene: TRBV18

CDR3 protein: CASSEQFRGQPQHF
CDR3 DNA: TGTGCCAGCAGTGAACAGTTCCGGGGGCAGCCCCAGCATTTT
J gene: TRBJ1-5
D gene: -
clone size: -
V gene: TRBV2

CDR3 protein: CASHDGGRRNQPQHF
CDR3 DNA: TGTGCCAGCCACGACGGGGGTAGAAGAAATCAGCCCCAGCATTTT
J gene: TRBJ1-5
D gene: -
clone size: -
V gene: TRBV5-8

CDR3 protein: CASSIGAGSTGELFF
CDR3 DNA: TGTGCCAGTAGTATCGGAGCGGGAAGCACCGGGGAGCTGTTTTTT
J gene: TRBJ2-2
D gene: TRBD2
clone size: once
V gene: TRBV19

CDR3 protein: CSASRTAMYQETQYF
CDR3 DNA: TGCAGTGCTAGTCGCACAGCTATGTACCAAGAGACCCAGTACTTC
J gene: TRBJ2-5
D gene: -
clone size: -
V gene: TRBV20-1

CDR3 protein: CASSPQQGMGNQPQHF
CDR3 DNA: TGTGCCAGTAGTCCTCAACAGGGAATGGGCAATCAGCCCCAGCATTTT
J gene: TRBJ1-5
D gene: -
clone size: -
V gene: TRBV19

CDR3 protein: CASRTVRGLYEQYF
CDR3 DNA: TGTGCCAGCAGGACCGTCCGGGGACTGTACGAGCAGTACTTC
J gene: TRBJ2-7
D gene: -
clone size: -
V gene: TRBV27

CDR3 protein: CASSYEVQGSNTMQYF
CDR3 DNA: TGTGCCAGCAGTTACGAGGTCCAGGGCTCAAATACGATGCAGTACTTC
J gene: TRBJ2-7
D gene: -
clone size: -
V gene: TRBV6-5

CDR3 protein: CASSPGNINQPQHF
CDR3 DNA: TGCGCCAGCAGCCCAGGGAATATTAATCAGCCCCAGCATTTT
J gene: TRBJ1-5
D gene: -
clone size: -
V gene: TRBV5-1

CDR3 protein: CASSIEHYSTDTQYF
CDR3 DNA: TGTGCCAGTAGTATAGAACACTATAGCACAGATACGCAGTATTTT
J gene: TRBJ2-3
D gene: -
clone size: -
V gene: TRBV19

CDR3 protein: CASSPRDNQPQHF
CDR3 DNA: TGTGCCAGCAGTCCGCGAGACAATCAGCCCCAGCATTTT
J gene: TRBJ1-5
D gene: -
clone size: -
V gene: TRBV12-3/TRBV12-4

CDR3 protein: CASRGLQETQYF
CDR3 DNA: TGTGCCAGCCGGGGACTTCAAGAGACCCAGTACTTC
J gene: TRBJ2-5
D gene: -
clone size: -
V gene: TRBV2

CDR3 protein: CASSVPQGGYEKLFF
CDR3 DNA: TGTGCCAGCAGTGTACCTCAGGGGGGCTACGAAAAACTGTTTTTT
J gene: TRBJ1-4
D gene: TRBD1
clone size: few
V gene: TRBV25-1

CDR3 protein: CASSYTGQGQSYTF
CDR3 DNA: TGTGCCAGCAGTTATACGGGACAGGGTCAAAGCTACACCTTC
J gene: TRBJ1-2
D gene: TRBD1
clone size: -
V gene: TRBV6-5

CDR3 protein: CASSPGDRADYGYTF
CDR3 DNA: TGTGCCAGCTCACCAGGGGACAGGGCAGACTATGGCTACACCTTC
J gene: TRBJ1-2
D gene: TRBD1
clone size: -
V gene: TRBV18

CDR3 protein: CASSYSGQGAYEQYF
CDR3 DNA: TGTGCCAGCAGTTACTCGGGACAGGGGGCCTACGAGCAGTACTTC
J gene: TRBJ2-7
D gene: TRBD1
clone size: -
V gene: TRBV6-2/TRBV6-3

CDR3 protein: CASSLISPGQGYSSGANVLTF
CDR3 DNA: TGTGCCAGCAGCTTAATATCTCCGGGACAGGGATATAGCTCTGGGGCCAACGTCCTGACTTTC
J gene: TRBJ2-6
D gene: TRBD1
clone size: -
V gene: TRBV7-3

CDR3 protein: CASSPRTVQAEQYF
CDR3 DNA: TGTGCCAGCTCACCACGGACAGTCCAGGCCGAGCAGTACTTC
J gene: TRBJ2-7
D gene: -
clone size: -
V gene: TRBV18

CDR3 protein: CASSQDPGTRPNNEQFF
CDR3 DNA: TGTGCCAGCAGCCAAGATCCCGGGACTCGACCAAACAATGAGCAGTTCTTC
J gene: TRBJ2-1
D gene: -
clone size: -
V gene: TRBV3-1/TRBV3-2

CDR3 protein: CASTLTVIIDETQYF
CDR3 DNA: TGTGCCAGCACATTAACGGTGATAATAGATGAGACCCAGTACTTC
J gene: TRBJ2-5
D gene: -
clone size: -
V gene: TRBV2

CDR3 protein: CASSLRTSGGVKDTQYF
CDR3 DNA: TGTGCCAGCAGCCTAAGGACTAGCGGGGGTGTGAAAGATACGCAGTATTTT
J gene: TRBJ2-3
D gene: TRBD2
clone size: -
V gene: TRBV11-3

CDR3 protein: CASSLVGRGVYGYTF
CDR3 DNA: TGTGCCAGCAGCTTGGTCGGCAGGGGTGTCTATGGCTACACCTTC
J gene: TRBJ1-2
D gene: -
clone size: -
V gene: TRBV5-6

CDR3 protein: CASAPPGGSFGEQYF
CDR3 DNA: TGTGCCAGCGCCCCCCCCGGGGGTAGCTTCGGGGAGCAGTACTTC
J gene: TRBJ2-7
D gene: -
clone size: -
V gene: TRBV18

CDR3 protein: CASSPTQVGANEQYF
CDR3 DNA: TGTGCCAGCTCACCAACGCAGGTGGGGGCGAACGAGCAGTACTTC
J gene: TRBJ2-7
D gene: -
clone size: once
V gene: TRBV18

CDR3 protein: CASSLGTGGLKNIQYF
CDR3 DNA: TGTGCCAGCAGTCTCGGGACAGGGGGCCTAAAAAACATTCAGTACTTC
J gene: TRBJ2-4
D gene: TRBD1
clone size: -
V gene: TRBV28

CDR3 protein: CASSPGVTGYFSGNTIYF
CDR3 DNA: TGTGCCAGCTCACCCGGAGTGACAGGATACTTCTCTGGAAACACCATATATTTT
J gene: TRBJ1-3
D gene: -
clone size: -
V gene: TRBV18

CDR3 protein: CAFSEPGIPQETQYF
CDR3 DNA: TGTGCCTTCTCAGAACCGGGAATCCCCCAAGAGACCCAGTACTTC
J gene: TRBJ2-5
D gene: -
clone size: -
V gene: TRBV6-5

CDR3 protein: CASRGTGGAGYGYTF
CDR3 DNA: TGTGCCAGCAGAGGGACAGGGGGCGCTGGGTATGGCTACACCTTC
J gene: TRBJ1-2
D gene: TRBD1
clone size: -
V gene: TRBV5-8

CDR3 protein: CASSRGESEAFF
CDR3 DNA: TGTGCCAGCAGCCGTGGTGAGAGTGAAGCTTTCTTT
J gene: TRBJ1-1
D gene: -
clone size: -
V gene: TRBV7-9

CDR3 protein: CGIKPGHVNEKLFF
CDR3 DNA: TGCGGGATCAAGCCGGGACATGTCAATGAAAAACTGTTTTTT
J gene: TRBJ1-4
D gene: -
clone size: few
V gene: TRBV29-1

CDR3 protein: CASSPRGRGTEAFF
CDR3 DNA: TGTGCCAGCAGCCCCAGGGGGCGAGGTACTGAAGCTTTCTTT
J gene: TRBJ1-1
D gene: TRBD1
clone size: -
V gene: TRBV28

CDR3 protein: CASRRQGSSYEQYF
CDR3 DNA: TGTGCCAGCAGGAGACAGGGGAGCTCCTACGAGCAGTACTTC
J gene: TRBJ2-7
D gene: TRBD1
clone size: -
V gene: TRBV2